This T cell receptor beta chain is from a study of T cells after yellow fever vaccination. Study in general: The authors prepared low-cell-number fractions using SMART-Seq v4 Ultra Low Input.

Germline V gene data show CDR1 as MNHNS and CDR2 as SASEGT. The CDR3 length is 15 residues. The J segment lost 7 bases and the V segment lost 5 bases, leaving 10 bases of the junction unmatched. Via MiXCR, TCRdb re-called the 5' RACE reads, giving one row per CDR3 protein. The data hold almost 600,000 distinct CDR3 sequences, with about 13% observed a single time. This clonotype has more than one count but fewer than ten. As yet, its antigen is unknown. Study-level findings and limits: The secondary response peaked faster, at day 5 versus 15, but was weaker. Any FACS-sorted repertoire could hold abundant clonotypes that contaminate it from the bulk population.

This receptor was identified in a man aged 30 to 39 who received the YFV17D yellow fever vaccine. The sample here was PBMCs, taken on the day of the yellow fever booster vaccination. The chain joins TRBV6-1 to TRBJ2-1; 8 positions agree with TRBD2. Here the CDR3 DNA reads TGTGCCAGCAGTCGGGAGGGCAGTGGAAAGAATGAGCAGTTCTTC. It encodes CASSREGSGKNEQFF.